Shown below are 19 T cell receptor beta chains from a single sample sequenced in a study of CD8+CD57+ T cells in acquired aplastic anemia. The sequenced patients had an expansion of CD8+CD57+ cells seen by flow cytometry. Genomic DNA provided the template from which TCR beta VDJ and CDR3 profiles were obtained. From the reads, TCRdb called clonotypes with MiXCR, one entry per CDR3 protein. The repertoire holds under 350,000 distinct CDR3 sequences, about three fifths seen once, with 1.3% in the top ten. The sample taken for sequencing was sorted CD4+, CD8+, or CD8+CD57+ T cells (not recorded which) from PBMCs. The receptors here all came from a human donor with aplastic anemia.

This clonotype was seen more than once but under ten times. This sequence joins TRBV19 and TRBJ2-5; maybe TRBD2 (5 bases). Germline V gene sequence: CDR1 LNHDA, CDR2 SQIVND (reference sequence). The CDR3 has 14 amino acids. V was clipped by 1 base and J by 10 bases, with 16 bases between them. This CDR3 is CASSIAAGGWDQYF. The CDR3 DNA is TGTGCCAGTAGTATAGCCGCAGGAGGTTGGGACCAGTACTTC.

The genes are TRBV7-9 and TRBJ1-1; possibly TRBD1 for D (6 bases). Germline CDR1 SEHNR, CDR2 FQNEAQ (reference sequence). This CDR3 has 14 residues. V lost 6 bases, J lost 5 bases, and 16 bases lay in between. CDR3 residues: CASSWQGRWTEAFF. DNA for the CDR3: TGTGCCAGCAGTTGGCAGGGGAGATGGACTGAAGCTTTCTTT. The full variable domain, with the rest looked up from reference TRBV7-9 and TRBJ1-1, is DTGVSQNPRHKITKRGQNVTFRCDPISEHNRLYWYRQTLGQGPEFLTYFQNEAQLEKSRLLSDRFSAERPKGSFSTLEIQRTEQGDSAMYLCASSWQGRWTEAFFGQGTRLTVV.

This clonotype was counted many times. The rearrangement links TRBV5-5 to TRBJ2-7; 10 nucleotides match TRBD1. V dropped 4 bases and J dropped 3; count of bases not matched to a gene: 13. Germline V gene lookup returns CDR1 SGHKS and CDR2 YYEKEE (reference sequence). CDR3 length equals 17 residues. DNA of the CDR3: TGTGCCAGCAGCAAATCCGGGACAGGGGCTTTCTTCTACGAGCAGTACTTC. It is translated as CASSKSGTGAFFYEQYF.

Remarks on this clonotype: A much larger clone differs by one base, so this may be a read error. The rearrangement uses TRBV20-1 and TRBJ2-3; TRBD2 agrees at 10 bases. The V gene's germline CDR1 is DFQATT and CDR2 SNEGSKA (reference sequence). The CDR3 loop spans 15 amino acids. The V segment lost 6 bases and the J segment 8 bases; nucleotides outside the gene matches: 14. CDR3: CSAPSSGSQAGTQYF. The CDR3 coding sequence is TGCAGTGCCCCCTCTAGCGGGAGTCAGGCAGGTACGCAGTATTTT.

This clonotype was observed many times. The rearrangement joins TRBV9 to TRBJ2-1; 14 bases map to TRBD2. Germline loops: CDR1 SGDLS, CDR2 YYNGEE. The V segment lost 4 bases and the J segment 10 bases; nucleotides outside the gene matches: 7. The CDR3 consists of 15 residues. CDR3 loop: CASSFTGLAGVEQFF. Here the CDR3 DNA reads TGTGCCAGCAGCTTCACGGGACTAGCGGGAGTAGAGCAGTTCTTC.

The sample holds many counts of this clonotype. The DNA of the CDR3 is TGTGCCAGCAGCTTAGGAATCGGGGGTGCAGATACGCAGTATTTT. Encoded protein: CASSLGIGGADTQYF. The gene calls are TRBV11-3 and TRBJ2-3; tentatively, D is TRBD2 (6 bases). This CDR3 is built from 15 residues. Trimming pared 1 base from V and 4 bases from J, leaving 12 bases between. The germline V gene has CDR1 SGHNT and CDR2 YENEEA. The full variable domain, completed using reference TRBV11-3 and TRBJ2-3, is EAGVVQSPRYKIIEKKQPVAFWCNPISGHNTLYWYLQNLGQGPELLIRYENEEAVDDSQLPKDRFSAERLKGVDSTLKIQPAELGDSAVYLCASSLGIGGADTQYFGPGTRLTVL.

The rearrangement uses TRBV7-9 and TRBJ2-7, with a weak D call TRBD1 (5 bases). The CDR3 spans 14 residues. Trimming removed 6 bases at V and 4 bases at J, with 16 bases between. The V gene's germline CDR1 is SEHNR and CDR2 FQNEAQ (reference sequence). CDR3 in amino acids: CASSSGQGQYEQYF. CDR3 nucleotide sequence: TGTGCCAGCAGTTCCGGACAAGGTCAGTACGAGCAGTACTTC.

In this sample, this clonotype turned up many times. The J gene is TRBJ2-3, the V gene TRBV5-1; D possibly corresponds to TRBD2 (5 bases). The CDR3 contains 16 residues. Trimming removed 0 bases from V and 0 bases from J, with 11 bases in between. The germline gives CDR1 SGHRS, CDR2 YFSETQ. The chain's CDR3 is CASSLGLAPSTDTQYF. The CDR3, as DNA: TGCGCCAGCAGCTTGGGTCTAGCCCCTAGCACAGATACGCAGTATTTT.

This clonotype was seen a few times. The genes are TRBV15 and TRBJ2-2; 10 bases fit TRBD1. Unmatched junction bases numbered 4, after V lost 4 bases and J lost 5 bases. Germline V gene lookup returns CDR1 LNHNV and CDR2 YYDKDF (reference sequence). The CDR3 sequence is 15 residues long. The chain's CDR3 is CATSIGTGVTGELFF. CDR3 DNA: TGTGCCACCAGCATAGGGACAGGGGTGACCGGGGAGCTGTTTTTT.

This CDR3 is CASSLGQATNEKLFF. The CDR3 DNA sequence: TGCGCCAGCAGCTTGGGACAGGCAACTAATGAAAAACTGTTTTTT. This chain joins TRBV5-1 and TRBJ1-4; D perhaps matches TRBD1 (6 bases). The germline V gene encodes CDR1 SGHRS and CDR2 YFSETQ. The CDR3 is 15 residues long. V was shortened by 0 bases and J by 0 bases, with 6 bases between the two germline ends.

The chain joins TRBV20-1 to TRBJ1-4, with D tentatively TRBD1 (6 bases). The CDR3 spans 14 residues. Germline CDR1 reads DFQATT; CDR2 reads SNEGSKA (reference sequence). V was cut by 0 bases and J by 7 bases, with 12 bases left in between. This chain's CDR3 is CSARDVRGTEKLFF. The CDR3 region has the DNA TGCAGTGCTAGAGATGTCAGGGGTACTGAAAAACTGTTTTTT.

This clonotype has ten or more counts. The chain uses TRBV18 and TRBJ1-3, with a weak D call TRBD1 (5 bases). V was cut by 1 base and J by 1 base, with 8 bases left in between. In germline, CDR1 is KGHSH, CDR2 LQKENI. This CDR3 is 15 amino acids long. In nucleotides, the CDR3 is TGTGCCAGCTCACCACGGGACGGATCTGGAAACACCATATATTTT. This gives the protein CASSPRDGSGNTIYF.

As DNA, the CDR3 is TGTGCCACCAGTGATCCTGGTAGCAATCAGCCCCAGCATTTT. Protein product: CATSDPGSNQPQHF. The chain uses TRBV24-1 and TRBJ1-5; no clear D gene. Germline assignment: CDR1 KGHDR and CDR2 SFDVKD. This CDR3 is 14 amino acids long. The V end was cut by 3 bases, the J end by 0 bases, with 5 bases between.

This clonotype showed up many times. The V gene is TRBV4-1, the J gene TRBJ1-3, with D possibly TRBD1 on 6 matching bases. CDR1 and CDR2 from the germline V gene are MGHRA and YSYEKL. This CDR3 is 17 amino acids long. V lost 0 bases and J lost 4, with 16 bases in between. The CDR3 is CASSQDQGGTTGNTIYF. CDR3 coding DNA: TGCGCCAGCAGCCAAGATCAAGGGGGTACGACGGGAAACACCATATATTTT.

The chain combines TRBV7-9 with TRBJ1-1; no clear D. The CDR3 length is 14 residues. Trimming stripped 5 bases from V and 1 base from J, with 11 bases between. CDR1 SEHNR and CDR2 FQNEAQ come from the germline V gene (reference sequence). The CDR3: CASSKAGRNTEAFF. The DNA of the CDR3 is TGTGCCAGCAGCAAGGCGGGAAGGAACACTGAAGCTTTCTTT.

This clonotype was counted only a few times. V gene TRBV7-3 combines with J gene TRBJ2-2; TRBD1 or TRBD2 may be the D gene (5 bases each). Trimming stripped 5 bases from V and 0 bases from J, with 7 bases between. CDR1 and CDR2 from the germline V gene are SGHTA and FQGTGA. The CDR3 covers 14 residues. Written as DNA, the CDR3 is TGTGCCAGCAGCAAGGGACCGAACACCGGGGAGCTGTTTTTT. Its translation is CASSKGPNTGELFF.

This sequence joins TRBV29-1 and TRBJ2-7; TRBD2 matches 10 bases. V trimming: 2 bases; J trimming: 1 base; junction bases outside the gene matches: 2. Germline assignment: CDR1 SQVTM and CDR2 ANQGSEA. CDR3 length equals 14 residues. The CDR3 sequence is CSVELAGASYEQYF. The DNA of the CDR3 is TGCAGCGTTGAACTAGCGGGAGCATCCTACGAGCAGTACTTC.

This clonotype is a singleton in its sample. The J gene is TRBJ1-3, the V gene TRBV7-9; D is ambiguous. With 3 bases removed from V and 2 bases from J, the gap between germline ends came to 5 bases. The CDR3 contains 13 residues. CDR1 SEHNR and CDR2 FQNEAQ come from the germline V gene (reference sequence). CDR3 sequence reads: CASSFSPGNTIYF. The CDR3 coding sequence is TGTGCCAGCAGCTTTTCACCTGGAAACACCATATATTTT.

This clonotype appeared a few times. CDR3 coding DNA: TGTGCCAGCTCACCACCAGGACTCCAGAGGCAGTTTTATGGCTACACCTTC. It translates to CASSPPGLQRQFYGYTF. This sequence joins TRBV18 and TRBJ1-2; D ambiguous. Germline V gene lookup returns CDR1 KGHSH and CDR2 LQKENI. V was trimmed by 0 bases and J by 5 bases, leaving 19 bases between them. The CDR3 length is 17 residues.